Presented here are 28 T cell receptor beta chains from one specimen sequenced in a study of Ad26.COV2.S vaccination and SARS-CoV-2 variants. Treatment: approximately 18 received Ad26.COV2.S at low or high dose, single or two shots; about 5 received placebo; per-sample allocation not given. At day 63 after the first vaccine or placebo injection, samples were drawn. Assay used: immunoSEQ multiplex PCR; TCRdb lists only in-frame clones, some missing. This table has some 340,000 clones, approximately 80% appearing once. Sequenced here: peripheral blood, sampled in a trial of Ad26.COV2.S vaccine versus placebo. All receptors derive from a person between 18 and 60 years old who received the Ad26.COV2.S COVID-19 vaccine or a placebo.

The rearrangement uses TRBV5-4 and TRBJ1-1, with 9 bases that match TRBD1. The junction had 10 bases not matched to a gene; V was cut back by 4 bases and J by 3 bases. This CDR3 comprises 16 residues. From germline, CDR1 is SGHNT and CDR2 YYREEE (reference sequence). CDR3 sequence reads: CASSPGQGAWDTEAFF. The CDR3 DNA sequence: TGTGCCAGCAGCCCGGGACAGGGAGCCTGGGACACTGAAGCTTTCTTT.

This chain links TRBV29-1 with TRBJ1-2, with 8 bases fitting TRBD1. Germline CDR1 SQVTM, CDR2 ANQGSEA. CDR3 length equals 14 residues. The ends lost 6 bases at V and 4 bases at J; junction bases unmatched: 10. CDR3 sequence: CSVRDRFTSYGYTF. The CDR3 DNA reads TGCAGCGTCAGGGACAGGTTCACCTCCTATGGCTACACCTTC.

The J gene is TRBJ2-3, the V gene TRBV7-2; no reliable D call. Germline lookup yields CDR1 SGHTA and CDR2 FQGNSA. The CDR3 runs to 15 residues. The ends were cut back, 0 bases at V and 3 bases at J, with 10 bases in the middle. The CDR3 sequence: CASSLALGGTDTQYF. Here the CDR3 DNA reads TGTGCCAGCAGCTTAGCGCTGGGCGGAACAGATACGCAGTATTTT.

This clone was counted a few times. The CDR3 sequence: CASTGSQNSPLHF. The CDR3 region has the DNA TGTGCCAGCACCGGGAGCCAAAATTCACCCCTCCACTTT. The V call is TRBV18, the J call TRBJ1-6; unclear D gene. Looked up from germline, CDR1 is KGHSH and CDR2 is LQKENI. V gave up 8 bases and J gave up 7 bases, with 12 bases separating them. The CDR3 totals 13 residues.

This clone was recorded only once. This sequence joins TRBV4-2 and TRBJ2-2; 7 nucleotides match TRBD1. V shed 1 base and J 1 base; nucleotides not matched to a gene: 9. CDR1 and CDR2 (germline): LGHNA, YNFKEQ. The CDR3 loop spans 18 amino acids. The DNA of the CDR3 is TGTGCCAGCAGCCAAGCCCGGGGACAGAAAGGGAACACCGGGGAGCTGTTTTTT. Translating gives CASSQARGQKGNTGELFF.

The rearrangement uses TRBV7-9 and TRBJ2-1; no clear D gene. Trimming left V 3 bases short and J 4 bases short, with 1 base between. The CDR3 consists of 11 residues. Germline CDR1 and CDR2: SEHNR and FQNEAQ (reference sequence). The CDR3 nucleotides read TGTGCCAGCAGCTTTTACAATGAGCAGTTCTTC. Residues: CASSFYNEQFF.

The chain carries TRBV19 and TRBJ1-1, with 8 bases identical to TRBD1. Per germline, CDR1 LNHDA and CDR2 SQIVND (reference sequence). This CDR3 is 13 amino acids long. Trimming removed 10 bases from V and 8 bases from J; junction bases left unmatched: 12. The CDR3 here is CATQRGRTGEAFF. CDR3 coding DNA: TGTGCCACCCAACGGGGTCGGACAGGGGAAGCTTTCTTT.

The CDR3 DNA reads as TGTGCCAGCTCACCACAGTCAACCCTTAGCAATCAGCCCCAGCATTTT. Its protein is CASSPQSTLSNQPQHF. The V and J genes are TRBV18 and TRBJ1-5, with unresolved D. The CDR3 spans 16 residues. In germline, CDR1 is KGHSH, CDR2 LQKENI. Trimming stripped 1 base from V and 0 bases from J, with 10 bases between.

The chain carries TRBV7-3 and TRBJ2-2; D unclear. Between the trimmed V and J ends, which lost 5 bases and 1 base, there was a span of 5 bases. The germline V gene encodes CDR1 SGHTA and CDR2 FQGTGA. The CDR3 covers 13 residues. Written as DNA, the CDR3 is TGTGCCAGCAGCACCCAGAACACCGGGGAGCTGTTTTTT. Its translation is CASSTQNTGELFF.

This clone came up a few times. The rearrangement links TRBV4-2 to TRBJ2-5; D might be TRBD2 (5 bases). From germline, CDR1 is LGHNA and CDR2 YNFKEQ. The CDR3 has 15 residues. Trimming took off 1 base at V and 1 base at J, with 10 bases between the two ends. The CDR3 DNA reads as TGTGCCAGCAGCCAAGCCGGGCTAGCCCAAGAGACCCAGTACTTC. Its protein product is CASSQAGLAQETQYF.

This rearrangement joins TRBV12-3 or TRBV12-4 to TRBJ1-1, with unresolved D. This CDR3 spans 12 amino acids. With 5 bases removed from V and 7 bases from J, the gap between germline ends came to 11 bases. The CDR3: CASSRPEGEAFF. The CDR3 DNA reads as TGTGCCAGCAGTCGACCAGAGGGTGAAGCTTTCTTT.

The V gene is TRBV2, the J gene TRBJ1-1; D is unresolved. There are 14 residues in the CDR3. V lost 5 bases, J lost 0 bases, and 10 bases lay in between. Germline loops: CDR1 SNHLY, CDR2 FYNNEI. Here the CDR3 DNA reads TGTGCCAGCAGTCGGTCATTTATGAACACTGAAGCTTTCTTT. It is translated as CASSRSFMNTEAFF.

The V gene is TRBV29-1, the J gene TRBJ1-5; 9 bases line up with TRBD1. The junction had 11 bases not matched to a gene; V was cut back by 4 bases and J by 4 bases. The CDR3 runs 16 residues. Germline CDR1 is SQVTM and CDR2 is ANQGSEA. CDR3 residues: CSVGQKRDRENQPQHF. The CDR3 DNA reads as TGCAGCGTTGGACAAAAAAGGGACAGGGAGAATCAGCCCCAGCATTTT. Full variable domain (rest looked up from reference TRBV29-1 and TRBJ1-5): SAVISQKPSRDICQRGTSLTIQCQVDSQVTMMFWYRQQPGQSLTLIATANQGSEATYESGFVIDKFPISRPNLTFSTLTVSNMSPEDSSIYLCSVGQKRDRENQPQHFGDGTRLSIL.

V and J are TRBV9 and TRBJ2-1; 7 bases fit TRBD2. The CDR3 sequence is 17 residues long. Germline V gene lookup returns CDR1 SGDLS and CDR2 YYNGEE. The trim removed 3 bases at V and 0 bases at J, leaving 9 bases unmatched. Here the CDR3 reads CASSAVWGGSSYNEQFF. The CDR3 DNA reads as TGTGCCAGCAGCGCAGTCTGGGGAGGGAGCTCCTACAATGAGCAGTTCTTC.

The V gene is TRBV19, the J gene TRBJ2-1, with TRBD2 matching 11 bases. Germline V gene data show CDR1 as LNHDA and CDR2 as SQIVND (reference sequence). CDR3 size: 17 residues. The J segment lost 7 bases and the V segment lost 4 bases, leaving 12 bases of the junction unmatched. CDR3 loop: CASSSTSGGLTWNEQFF. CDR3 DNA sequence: TGTGCCAGTAGTAGCACTAGCGGGGGCCTCACGTGGAATGAGCAGTTCTTC.

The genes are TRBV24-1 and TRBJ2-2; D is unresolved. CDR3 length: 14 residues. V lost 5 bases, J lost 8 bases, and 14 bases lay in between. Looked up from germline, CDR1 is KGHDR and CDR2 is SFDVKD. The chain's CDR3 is CATSGSTRGGELFF. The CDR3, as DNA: TGTGCCACCAGTGGGTCTACGAGAGGAGGGGAGCTGTTTTTT.

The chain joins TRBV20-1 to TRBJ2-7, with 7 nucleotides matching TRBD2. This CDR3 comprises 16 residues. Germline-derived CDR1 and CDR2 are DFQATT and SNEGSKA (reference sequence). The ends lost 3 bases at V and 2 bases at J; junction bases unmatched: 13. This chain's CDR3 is CSASPGIGRGAYEQYF. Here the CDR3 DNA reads TGCAGTGCTAGTCCAGGGATCGGACGGGGGGCCTACGAGCAGTACTTC.

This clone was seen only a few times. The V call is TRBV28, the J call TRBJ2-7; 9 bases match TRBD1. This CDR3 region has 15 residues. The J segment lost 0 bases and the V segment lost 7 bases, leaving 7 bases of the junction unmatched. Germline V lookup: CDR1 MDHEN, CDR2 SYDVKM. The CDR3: CASTLIQGASYEQYF. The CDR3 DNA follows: TGTGCCAGCACCCTTATACAGGGGGCCTCCTACGAGCAGTACTTC.

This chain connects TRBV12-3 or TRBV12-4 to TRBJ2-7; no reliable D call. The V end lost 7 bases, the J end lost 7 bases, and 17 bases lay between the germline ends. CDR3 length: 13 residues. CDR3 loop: CASTRSRAGEQYF. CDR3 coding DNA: TGTGCCAGCACCCGGTCAAGGGCTGGAGAGCAGTACTTC.

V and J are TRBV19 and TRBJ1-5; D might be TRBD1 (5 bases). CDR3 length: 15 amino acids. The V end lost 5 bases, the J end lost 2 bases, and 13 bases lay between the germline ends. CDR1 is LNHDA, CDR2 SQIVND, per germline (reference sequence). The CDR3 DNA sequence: TGTGCCAGTAGTCGGCCGACAGTGGGCAATCAGCCCCAGCATTTT. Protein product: CASSRPTVGNQPQHF. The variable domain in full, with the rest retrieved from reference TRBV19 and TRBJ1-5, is DGGITQSPKYLFRKEGQNVTLSCEQNLNHDAMYWYRQDPGQGLRLIYYSQIVNDFQKGDIAEGYSVSREKKESFPLTVTSAQKNPTAFYLCASSRPTVGNQPQHFGDGTRLSIL.

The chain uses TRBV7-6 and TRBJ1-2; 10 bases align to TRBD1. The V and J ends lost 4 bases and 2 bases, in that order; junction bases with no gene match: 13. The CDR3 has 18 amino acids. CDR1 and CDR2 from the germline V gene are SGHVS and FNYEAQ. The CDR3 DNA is TGTGCCAGCAGCTACCGCACCGGGACAGGGGACGTAAACTATGGCTACACCTTC. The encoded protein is CASSYRTGTGDVNYGYTF.

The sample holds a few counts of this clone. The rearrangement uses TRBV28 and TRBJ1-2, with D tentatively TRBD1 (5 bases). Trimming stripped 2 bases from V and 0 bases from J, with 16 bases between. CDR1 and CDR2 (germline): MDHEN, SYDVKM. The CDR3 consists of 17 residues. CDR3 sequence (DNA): TGTGCCAGCAGTTTAATCCTACAACAGGCGGCTAACTATGGCTACACCTTC. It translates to CASSLILQQAANYGYTF.

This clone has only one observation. The CDR3 here is CASSIPSLVGETQYF. The CDR3 DNA follows: TGTGCCAGTAGTATCCCTAGCTTGGTGGGGGAGACCCAGTACTTC. V gene TRBV19 combines with J gene TRBJ2-5; D perhaps matches TRBD2 (5 bases). CDR1 and CDR2 (germline): LNHDA, SQIVND (reference sequence). The V gene lost 3 bases and the J gene lost 5 bases, with 16 bases spanning the gap. The CDR3 length is 15 residues.

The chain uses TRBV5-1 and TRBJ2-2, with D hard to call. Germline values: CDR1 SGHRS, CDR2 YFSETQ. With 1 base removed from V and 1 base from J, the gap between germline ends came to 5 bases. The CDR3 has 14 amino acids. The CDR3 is CASSLWVNTGELFF. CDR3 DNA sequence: TGCGCCAGCAGCTTGTGGGTGAACACCGGGGAGCTGTTTTTT. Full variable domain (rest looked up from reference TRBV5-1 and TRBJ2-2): KAGVTQTPRYLIKTRGQQVTLSCSPISGHRSVSWYQQTPGQGLQFLFEYFSETQRNKGNFPGRFSGRQFSNSRSEMNVSTLELGDSALYLCASSLWVNTGELFFGEGSRLTVL.

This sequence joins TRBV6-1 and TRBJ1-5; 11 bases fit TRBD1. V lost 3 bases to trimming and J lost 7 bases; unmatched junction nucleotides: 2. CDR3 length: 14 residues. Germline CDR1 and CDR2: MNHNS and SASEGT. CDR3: CASSEGTGGQPQHF. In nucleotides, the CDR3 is TGTGCCAGCAGTGAGGGGACAGGGGGACAGCCCCAGCATTTT.

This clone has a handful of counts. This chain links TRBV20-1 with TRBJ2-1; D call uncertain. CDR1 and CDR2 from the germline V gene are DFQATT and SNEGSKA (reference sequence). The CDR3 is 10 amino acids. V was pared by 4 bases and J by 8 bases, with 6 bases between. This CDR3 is CSATFDEQFF. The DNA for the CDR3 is TGCAGTGCTACGTTTGATGAGCAGTTCTTC.

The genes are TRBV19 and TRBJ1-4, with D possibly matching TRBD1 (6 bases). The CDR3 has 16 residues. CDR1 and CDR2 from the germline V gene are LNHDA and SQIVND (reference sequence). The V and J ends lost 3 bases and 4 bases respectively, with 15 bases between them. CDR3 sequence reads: CASSIGGGLHNEKLFF. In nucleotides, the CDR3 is TGTGCCAGTAGTATTGGTGGGGGCCTTCATAATGAAAAACTGTTTTTT.

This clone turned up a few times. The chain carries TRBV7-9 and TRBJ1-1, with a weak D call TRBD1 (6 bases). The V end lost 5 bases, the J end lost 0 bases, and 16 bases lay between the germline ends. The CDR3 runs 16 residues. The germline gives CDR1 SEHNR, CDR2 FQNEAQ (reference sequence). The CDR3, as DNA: TGTGCCAGCAGCATCCCTGCGGGGGACATGAACACTGAAGCTTTCTTT. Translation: CASSIPAGDMNTEAFF.